This TCR beta chain was observed in a study of early stage breast cancer tumors. Repertoires were generated with immunoSEQ multiplex PCR, while TCRdb's copy carries only in-frame clones and drops some. Seen here are more than 65,000 clones, approximately 80% observed once, and the top ten hold around 5%. The table lists this clone with a few counts. Sequences were obtained from blood. The source of this sequence is a person aged 35 to 50 with breast cancer.

CDR3 protein: CSVEGAGQTQYF. In DNA, the CDR3 is TGCAGCGTTGAAGGTGCAGGGCAGACCCAGTACTTC. J is TRBJ2-5 and V is TRBV29-1, with D maybe TRBD1 (5 bases). V dropped 1 base and J dropped 6 bases, with 9 bases sitting between them. Germline loops: CDR1 SQVTM, CDR2 ANQGSEA. This CDR3 is built from 12 residues. The variable domain in full, completed from reference TRBV29-1 and TRBJ2-5, reads SAVISQKPSRDICQRGTSLTIQCQVDSQVTMMFWYRQQPGQSLTLIATANQGSEATYESGFVIDKFPISRPNLTFSTLTVSNMSPEDSSIYLCSVEGAGQTQYFGPGTRLLVL.